Below, 11 T cell receptor beta chains from the same sample are listed, as sequenced in a study of T cell responses to AZD1222 COVID-19 vaccine. Method: immunoSEQ multiplex PCR; TCRdb's copy keeps in-frame clones and lacks some. The sample carries around 100,000 clones, roughly 90% recorded once. The material sequenced was peripheral blood, taken on day 0 of AZD1222 vaccination. The receptor set was obtained from an adult in good health.

The chain carries TRBV11-3 and TRBJ2-1; D is perhaps TRBD1 (6 bases). This CDR3 has 16 residues. The germline CDR1 and CDR2 sequences are SGHNT and YENEEA. Between the trimmed V and J ends, which lost 0 bases and 8 bases, there was a span of 17 bases. The CDR3 DNA sequence: TGTGCCAGCAGCTTAGATTCTACAGGGCTTGAATATGAGCAGTTCTTC. This sequence encodes CASSLDSTGLEYEQFF.

This chain uses TRBV28 with TRBJ2-2; D may be TRBD2 (5 bases). Germline V gene data show CDR1 as MDHEN and CDR2 as SYDVKM. Deletions cut 5 bases from V and 0 bases from J, with 10 bases between. This CDR3 region has 15 residues. The CDR3 loop is CASSILDTNTGELFF. CDR3 DNA: TGTGCCAGCAGTATACTAGACACGAACACCGGGGAGCTGTTTTTT.

The chain combines TRBV5-6 with TRBJ1-3; tentatively, D is TRBD1 (6 bases). Per the germline V gene, CDR1 is SGHDT and CDR2 is YYEEEE. Trimming took 0 bases from V and 2 from J, leaving 9 bases between them. This CDR3 has 15 residues. In nucleotides, the CDR3 is TGTGCCAGCAGCTTGGTGGGGGGCACTGGAAACACCATATATTTT. Translating it yields CASSLVGGTGNTIYF.

The CDR3 region is CASSQQSLSGNTIYF. The CDR3 DNA follows: TGCGCCAGCAGTCAGCAGAGCCTCTCTGGAAACACCATATATTTT. This rearrangement joins TRBV23-1 to TRBJ1-3; no definite D call. TRBV23-1 is an ORF, with its function uncertain. This CDR3 spans 15 amino acids. V gave up 3 bases and J gave up 0 bases, with 9 bases separating them.

The rearrangement links TRBV24-1 to TRBJ2-1; tentative D call: TRBD1 (5 bases). The CDR3 runs 14 residues. V shed 7 bases and J shed 4 bases, with 13 bases lying between them. Germline CDR1 KGHDR, CDR2 SFDVKD. CDR3 sequence reads: CATSADQGYNEQFF. The DNA of the CDR3 is TGTGCCACCAGCGCGGACCAGGGTTACAATGAGCAGTTCTTC.

The V call is TRBV5-1, the J call TRBJ1-6, with 8 positions matching TRBD1. V gave up 4 bases and J gave up 6 bases; unmatched junction bases: 3. Germline lookup yields CDR1 SGHRS and CDR2 YFSETQ. The CDR3 sequence is 14 residues long. CDR3 bases: TGCGCCAGCAGCCTGGGACAGGCTAATTCACCCCTCCACTTT. Its protein product is CASSLGQANSPLHF.

This CDR3 is CASSLVPPDRGSYEQYF. CDR3 nucleotides: TGTGCCAGCAGCTTAGTGCCCCCTGACAGGGGGTCCTACGAGCAGTACTTC. This chain links TRBV7-9 with TRBJ2-7, with TRBD1 identical over 9 bases. The V gene end was trimmed by 1 base and the J gene end by 1 base; junction bases not matched to a gene: 8. The length of the CDR3 is 17 residues. From germline, CDR1 is SEHNR and CDR2 FQNEAQ (reference sequence).

V and J are TRBV11-3 and TRBJ2-3; the D call may be TRBD1 or TRBD2 (5 bases each). V dropped 5 bases and J dropped 2 bases, with 11 bases sitting between them. The CDR3 is made up of 14 amino acids. Germline CDR1 SGHNT, CDR2 YENEEA. The chain's CDR3 is CASSRGLSTDTQYF. In DNA form, the CDR3 reads TGTGCCAGCAGCCGGGGCCTTTCCACAGATACGCAGTATTTT.

The genes are TRBV21-1 and TRBJ2-7. TRBV21-1 represents a pseudogene. The CDR3 has 16 residues. CDR3 residues: CASSKARWSASYEQYF. In DNA form, the CDR3 reads TGTGCCAGCAGCAAAGCGCGTTGGTCAGCCTCCTACGAGCAGTACTTC.

J is TRBJ1-5 and V is TRBV6-5; the D is unclear. CDR3 length: 11 residues. The V gene lost 3 bases and the J gene lost 5 bases, with 2 bases spanning the gap. Per germline, CDR1 MNHEY and CDR2 SVGAGI. CDR3 sequence (DNA): TGTGCCAGCAGTTATGATCAGCCCCAGCATTTT. Encoded protein: CASSYDQPQHF.

The V and J genes are TRBV5-1 and TRBJ1-1; D might be TRBD1 (6 bases). Per the germline V gene, CDR1 is SGHRS and CDR2 is YFSETQ. V shed 2 bases and J shed 9 bases, with 17 bases lying between them. This CDR3 contains 14 residues. Written as DNA, the CDR3 is TGCGCCAGCAGCTTCGGTGGGTCAGGGGCTCAAGCTTTCTTT. Translated: CASSFGGSGAQAFF.